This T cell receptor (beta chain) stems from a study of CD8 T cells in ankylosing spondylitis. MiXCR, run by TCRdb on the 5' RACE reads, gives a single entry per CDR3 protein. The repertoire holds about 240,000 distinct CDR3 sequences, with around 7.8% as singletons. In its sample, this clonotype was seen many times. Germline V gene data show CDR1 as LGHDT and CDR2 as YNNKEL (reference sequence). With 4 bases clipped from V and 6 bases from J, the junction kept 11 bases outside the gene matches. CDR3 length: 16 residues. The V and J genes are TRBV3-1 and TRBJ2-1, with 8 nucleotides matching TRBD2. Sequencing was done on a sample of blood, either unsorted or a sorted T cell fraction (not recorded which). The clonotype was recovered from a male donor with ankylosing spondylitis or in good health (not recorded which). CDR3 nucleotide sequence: TGTGCCAGCAGCCGAAGAGCGGGAGCTCTGTCCAATGAGCAGTTCTTC. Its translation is CASSRRAGALSNEQFF.